These T cell receptor beta chains were read from a single sample in a study of graft-versus-host responses after intestinal transplantation. The assay was immunoSEQ multiplex PCR, and TCRdb's table has in-frame clones only and misses some. The sample lists around 26,000 clones, approximately 94% occurring once. Specimen: PBMCs, collected 156 days after intestinal transplant. Receptors originate from a human patient who received an intestinal transplant, so some T cells may come from the graft donor. Each CDR3 is given with its conserved first and last residue. A D gene is named only where the DNA matches it firmly. For some rows the clone size is stated as once, few or many, or as a class when expanded; others skip it.

TRBV5-1	13	once	TRBJ2-3	NA	CASGIGGTDTQYF	TGCGCCAGCGGAATCGGAGGAACAGATACGCAGTATTTT
TRBV5-4	12	NA	TRBJ1-3	NA	CASSFPGQPPHF	TGTGCCAGCAGCTTCCCGGGCCAGCCCCCACATTTT
TRBV7-8	15	NA	TRBJ1-2	NA	CASSLEGVASYGYTF	TGTGCCAGCAGCTTAGAAGGGGTCGCGTCCTATGGCTACACCTTC
TRBV7-6	12	once	TRBJ2-5	NA	CASSFALETQYF	TGTGCCAGCAGCTTCGCACTGGAGACCCAGTACTTC
TRBV13	12	NA	TRBJ2-5	NA	CASSSFFETQYF	TGTGCCAGCAGCTCATTCTTCGAGACCCAGTACTTC
TRBV4-3	13	NA	TRBJ1-1	NA	CASGNRVGTEAFF	TGCGCCAGCGGAAACAGGGTCGGCACTGAAGCTTTCTTT
TRBV4-3	16	once	TRBJ2-1	NA	CASSQDPSPPYNEQFF	TGCGCCAGCAGCCAAGATCCGTCGCCTCCGTACAATGAGCAGTTCTTC
TRBV6-5	14	NA	TRBJ2-7	NA	CASSVGLPSYEQYF	TGTGCCAGCAGTGTCGGACTACCCTCTTACGAGCAGTACTTC
TRBV7-8	16	NA	TRBJ1-1	NA	CASSLPEQQGFTEAFF	TGTGCCAGCAGCCTACCGGAACAACAGGGCTTTACTGAAGCTTTCTTT
TRBV28	16	NA	TRBJ1-6	TRBD1	CASIDKDRGFNSPLHF	TGTGCCAGCATCGATAAAGACAGGGGGTTTAATTCACCCCTCCACTTT
TRBV7-9	15	NA	TRBJ2-3	TRBD2	CASSERGGPYDTQYF	TGTGCCAGCAGCGAGCGGGGGGGCCCCTATGATACGCAGTATTTT
TRBV28	13	NA	TRBJ2-1	NA	CASRSRQILEQFF	TGTGCCAGCAGGAGCAGACAGATCTTGGAGCAGTTCTTC
TRBV18	15	NA	TRBJ1-5	NA	CASSPRDSRNQPQHF	TGTGCCAGCTCACCACGGGACTCCCGGAATCAGCCCCAGCATTTT
TRBV13	12	NA	TRBJ2-7	NA	CASSANSYEQYF	TGTGCCAGCAGCGCCAACTCCTACGAGCAGTACTTC
TRBV7-2	16	NA	TRBJ2-5	TRBD2	CASSPIPGGLEETQYF	TGTGCCAGCAGCCCCATCCCGGGAGGGCTTGAGGAGACCCAGTACTTC
TRBV28	12	NA	TRBJ1-1	NA	CASSPPGQKAFF	TGTGCCAGCAGTCCCCCCGGACAGAAAGCTTTCTTT
TRBV30	15	NA	TRBJ1-1	NA	CAWSVHLGRNTEAFF	TGTGCCTGGAGTGTACATTTGGGGAGGAACACTGAAGCTTTCTTT
TRBV9	14	NA	TRBJ2-7	NA	CASSVGPGAYEQYF	TGTGCCAGCAGCGTAGGCCCGGGAGCCTACGAGCAGTACTTC
TRBV5-4	15	few	TRBJ1-1	NA	CASSADSSPNTEAFF	TGTGCCAGCAGCGCTGACAGTTCTCCCAACACTGAAGCTTTCTTT
TRBV13	18	NA	TRBJ2-2	TRBD2	CASRGGLAGGANTGELFF	TGTGCCAGCAGAGGGGGACTAGCGGGAGGAGCGAACACCGGGGAGCTGTTTTTT
TRBV4-1	17	NA	TRBJ2-7	TRBD2	CASSQVVSSGRSWEQYF	TGCGCCAGCAGCCAAGTAGTCTCTAGCGGGAGGTCGTGGGAGCAGTACTTC
TRBV19	14	once	TRBJ1-2	NA	CASSWTATNYGYTF	TGTGCCAGTAGTTGGACAGCAACTAACTATGGCTACACCTTC
TRBV5-6	12	NA	TRBJ1-2	TRBD1	CASSMTGSGYTF	TGTGCCAGCAGCATGACAGGGTCCGGCTACACCTTC
TRBV5-4	15	NA	TRBJ2-1	TRBD2	CASSFITSGRGEQFF	TGTGCCAGCAGCTTTATTACTAGCGGGAGAGGTGAGCAGTTCTTC
TRBV6-1	17	NA	TRBJ1-6	TRBD1	CASSALRQGYYNSPLHF	TGTGCCAGCAGTGCCCTTCGACAGGGGTATTATAATTCACCCCTCCACTTT
TRBV9	15	NA	TRBJ2-7	NA	CASSVDLGRPYEQYF	TGTGCCAGCAGCGTAGATCTGGGACGGCCCTACGAGCAGTACTTC
TRBV13	12	NA	TRBJ2-3	NA	CASRAWGDTQYF	TGTGCCAGCCGAGCCTGGGGCGATACGCAGTATTTT
TRBV5-1	16	NA	TRBJ2-3	NA	CASSEGLAGHTDTQYF	TGCGCCAGCAGCGAAGGTCTGGCGGGACACACAGATACGCAGTATTTT
TRBV9	14	NA	TRBJ1-2	TRBD1	CASSVQGGNYGYTF	TGTGCCAGCAGCGTTCAGGGGGGTAACTATGGCTACACCTTC
TRBV28	14	NA	TRBJ2-5	NA	CASSLGGSRETQYF	TGTGCCAGCAGTCTGGGCGGAAGTAGGGAGACCCAGTACTTC
TRBV5-6	18	NA	TRBJ1-1	TRBD1	CASSLAKFRTGVNTEAFF	TGTGCCAGCAGCTTGGCCAAATTTCGGACAGGGGTGAACACTGAAGCTTTCTTT
TRBV30	13	NA	TRBJ2-3	TRBD2	CAWAGGGTDTQYF	TGTGCCTGGGCGGGGGGGGGCACAGATACGCAGTATTTT
TRBV5-4	14	once	TRBJ2-7	NA	CASSPGYQAHEQYF	TGTGCCAGCAGCCCGGGGTATCAGGCCCACGAGCAGTACTTC
TRBV5-4	15	NA	TRBJ2-7	TRBD1	CASSAPGQRTYEQYF	TGTGCCAGCAGCGCTCCGGGACAGAGAACCTACGAGCAGTACTTC
TRBV6-6	15	NA	TRBJ2-3	TRBD2	CATQKLAGATDTQYF	TGTGCCACCCAAAAACTAGCGGGAGCCACGGATACGCAGTATTTT
TRBV29-1	11	NA	TRBJ2-1	NA	CSVVWGYEQFF	TGCAGCGTTGTCTGGGGCTATGAGCAGTTCTTC
TRBV6-1	12	NA	TRBJ2-1	NA	CASFQGYDEQFF	TGTGCCAGTTTCCAGGGATATGATGAGCAGTTCTTC
TRBV5-8	16	NA	TRBJ2-3	TRBD2	CASSLGSGGTTDTQYF	TGTGCCAGCAGCTTGGGGTCGGGAGGGACTACAGATACGCAGTATTTT
TRBV27	14	NA	TRBJ2-7	TRBD1	CASSPRTGAYEQYF	TGTGCCAGCAGTCCTCGGACAGGCGCCTACGAGCAGTACTTC
TRBV6-6	16	NA	TRBJ1-4	NA	CASSYGWGATNEKLFF	TGTGCCAGCAGTTACGGGTGGGGCGCAACTAATGAAAAACTGTTTTTT
TRBV6-5	14	NA	TRBJ1-5	NA	CASSRGGKNQPQHF	TGTGCCAGCAGTCGGGGAGGGAAGAATCAGCCCCAGCATTTT
TRBV4-2	17	NA	TRBJ1-1	NA	CASSQKGGVAMNTEAFF	TGTGCCAGCAGCCAAAAAGGGGGGGTAGCCATGAACACTGAAGCTTTCTTT
TRBV6-1	15	NA	TRBJ1-5	TRBD1	CASSERDREYQPQHF	TGTGCCAGCAGTGAAAGGGACAGGGAGTATCAGCCCCAGCATTTT
TRBV29-1	16	NA	TRBJ2-1	TRBD2	CSSSGGPVLTYNEQFF	TGCAGCAGCAGCGGGGGGCCGGTGTTGACTTACAATGAGCAGTTCTTC
TRBV5-1	13	NA	TRBJ2-7	NA	CASSPDSSYEQYF	TGCGCCAGCAGTCCGGACAGCTCCTACGAGCAGTACTTC
TRBV28	16	NA	TRBJ2-7	TRBD2	CASSFFESGIAYEQYF	TGTGCCAGCAGTTTTTTCGAGAGCGGGATTGCCTACGAGCAGTACTTC
TRBV11-3	16	NA	TRBJ2-3	TRBD1	CASSPRQGWGTDTQYF	TGTGCCAGCAGCCCGCGACAGGGATGGGGCACAGATACGCAGTATTTT
TRBV7-2	14	NA	TRBJ2-7	TRBD2	CASGTSGGAGEQYF	TGTGCCAGCGGAACTAGCGGGGGGGCTGGAGAGCAGTACTTC
TRBV30	14	NA	TRBJ1-4	TRBD1	CAWSFGQDDEKLFF	TGTGCCTGGAGTTTTGGACAGGATGATGAAAAACTGTTTTTT
TRBV28	14	NA	TRBJ2-3	NA	CASSFLSSTDTQYF	TGTGCCAGCAGTTTTCTCAGCAGCACAGATACGCAGTATTTT
TRBV6-5	13	NA	TRBJ1-1	NA	CASSYVGGGEAFF	TGTGCCAGCAGTTACGTGGGAGGGGGTGAAGCTTTCTTT
TRBV6-5	14	NA	TRBJ1-1	NA	CASSLAGRTTEAFF	TGTGCCAGCAGCCTTGCGGGAAGGACAACTGAAGCTTTCTTT
TRBV30	13	NA	TRBJ2-1	NA	CALAGTLYNEQFF	TGTGCCTTGGCGGGGACCTTGTACAATGAGCAGTTCTTC